The 15 T cell receptor beta chains reported below all come from one sample, sequenced in a study of regulatory T cells in long-lasting Graves disease (TCRdb year 2021). The method was multiplex PCR. For sequencing, an Illumina HiSeq 4000 was employed. To build TCR beta libraries, CDR3 regions were amplified by Arm-PCR using iRepertoire HTBI primers. TCRdb trimmed public reads at Q25 via fastp, called clones via MiXCR and kept in-frame beta chains. Duplicate CDR3 protein sequences are folded into a single record with the most common DNA and genes. For this sample there are around 450,000 distinct CDR3 sequences; around 16% appear just once. Of the sample, over 9% falls within the top ten clones. Reading the label with the study, this specimen's time point is: newly diagnosed GD, antithyroid drugs for less than 3 months. For both TCR sequencing and RNA sequencing, RNA was extracted from PBMCs using TRIzol.

These data were also filed under a second study, of T cells in Graves' hyperthyroidism and ophthalmopathy.

This specimen was peripheral blood mononuclear cells (PBMCs), taken at new diagnosis, from a patient treated with antithyroid drugs. Receptors were obtained from a man aged 35-49 years with Graves disease. Donor details come from another sample of the same person, matched by shared clones.

V usage is TRBV4-1 and J usage is TRBJ2-1, with 8 bases lining up with TRBD2. This CDR3 is 17 amino acids long. The germline V gene has CDR1 MGHRA and CDR2 YSYEKL. Germline trimming cut 0 bases from V and 3 bases from J; bases unmatched to any gene: 7. CDR3 residues: CASSQDVSGGIYNEQFF. CDR3 bases: TGCGCCAGCAGCCAAGACGTCAGCGGGGGCATCTACAATGAGCAGTTCTTC.

This clonotype was picked up many times. The gene calls are TRBV24-1 and TRBJ1-5, with D perhaps matching TRBD1 (5 bases). This CDR3 region has 13 residues. Trimming left V 4 bases short and J 7 bases short, with 10 bases between. CDR1 is KGHDR and CDR2 is SFDVKD in the germline V gene. The DNA for the CDR3 is TGTGCCACCAGTGAGGGGGTGTCGCAGCCCCAGCATTTT. The encoded protein is CATSEGVSQPQHF.

The genes are TRBV5-1 and TRBJ2-7; TRBD2 is a possible D gene (6 bases). The V end was cut by 5 bases, the J end by 4 bases, with 19 bases between. This CDR3 is 15 amino acids long. Germline CDR1 is SGHRS and CDR2 is YFSETQ. The CDR3 protein is CASRTLPGEGYEQYF. The CDR3 DNA reads as TGCGCCAGCAGGACTCTCCCGGGGGAAGGGTACGAGCAGTACTTC.

This clonotype turned up a few times. This chain joins TRBV9 and TRBJ2-7; 9 positions agree with TRBD2. The germline gives CDR1 SGDLS, CDR2 YYNGEE. V shed 0 bases, J shed 7 bases, and the junction held 5 bases outside the gene matches. The CDR3 has 14 amino acids. In DNA, the CDR3 is TGTGCCAGCAGCGTAGTAGCGGGAGCAGGAGAGCAGTACTTC. Residues: CASSVVAGAGEQYF. Full variable domain (outside the CDR3, taken from reference TRBV9 and TRBJ2-7): DSGVTQTPKHLITATGQRVTLRCSPRSGDLSVYWYQQSLDQGLQFLIQYYNGEERAKGNILERFSAQQFPDLHSELNLSSLELGDSALYFCASSVVAGAGEQYFGPGTRLTVT.

The chain recombines TRBV7-9 with TRBJ2-2; no firm D call. Germline CDR1 and CDR2: SEHNR and FQNEAQ (reference sequence). The CDR3 length is 14 residues. With 9 bases removed from V and 7 bases from J, the gap between germline ends came to 18 bases. CDR3 residues: CARDNTSLGGELFF. As DNA, the CDR3 is TGTGCCAGAGACAATACAAGCCTGGGCGGGGAGCTGTTTTTT.

The chain links TRBV7-3 to TRBJ2-7; D is possibly TRBD1 or TRBD2 (5 bases each). V lost 5 bases and J 2 bases, leaving 10 bases between the germline ends. The CDR3 is 13 amino acids. Germline assignment: CDR1 SGHTA and CDR2 FQGTGA. CDR3 sequence reads: CASSRGRAYEQYV. The CDR3, as DNA: TGTGCCAGCAGCCGGGGACGGGCCTACGAGCAGTACGTC.

The V and J genes are TRBV9 and TRBJ2-3, with 9 bases identical to TRBD2. This CDR3 has 17 residues. Germline CDR1 SGDLS, CDR2 YYNGEE. J gave up 4 bases and V 0 bases, and 9 bases lay outside the gene matches. In DNA form, the CDR3 reads TGTGCCAGCAGCGTAGAAGCCCCGGGACTAGCTGCAGATACGCAGTATTTT. Protein product: CASSVEAPGLAADTQYF.

This clonotype was observed a few times. The chain joins TRBV19 to TRBJ1-5; D is ambiguous. Germline V gene data show CDR1 as LNHDA and CDR2 as SQIVND (reference sequence). The CDR3 spans 15 residues. V was cut by 3 bases and J by 3 bases, with 12 bases left in between. In DNA form, the CDR3 reads TGTGCCAGTAGTATCGGTTGGCAAGCCAATCAGCCCCAGCATTTT. Residues: CASSIGWQANQPQHF.

This clonotype appeared many times. This chain connects TRBV3-1 to TRBJ2-7; possible D gene TRBD1, 5 bases. CDR1 LGHDT and CDR2 YNNKEL come from the germline V gene (reference sequence). CDR3 length: 15 residues. Trimming removed 5 bases from V and 2 bases from J, with 16 bases in between. This CDR3 reads CASSKGANRPYEQYF. The CDR3 coding sequence is TGTGCCAGCAGCAAAGGGGCAAACCGCCCCTACGAGCAGTACTTC.

This clonotype was counted at least ten times. The chain uses TRBV28 and TRBJ2-3, with a weak D call TRBD2 (5 bases). Germline V gene data show CDR1 as MDHEN and CDR2 as SYDVKM. The V end lost 6 bases, the J end lost 3 bases, and 13 bases lay between the germline ends. This CDR3 comprises 14 residues. The CDR3 DNA reads TGTGCCAGCAGGGCCGACTACACTACAGATACGCAGTATTTT. It translates to CASRADYTTDTQYF.

Concerning this clonotype itself: One base away lies a much larger clone, so this may be a sequencing read error. The chain joins TRBV5-1 to TRBJ2-1, with TRBD2 matching 16 bases. CDR3 length: 17 amino acids. Germline V gives CDR1 SGHRS, CDR2 YFSETQ. J lost 5 bases, V lost 4 bases, and 6 bases had no gene match. DNA of the CDR3: TGCGCCAGCAGCGCCGGGACTAGCGGGAGGGATCACAATGAGCAGTTCTTC. It yields the protein CASSAGTSGRDHNEQFF.

Concerning this clonotype itself: Possible read error: a much larger clone is one base away. V usage is TRBV4-2 and J usage is TRBJ2-4; D tentatively fits TRBD1 or TRBD2 (5 bases each). The DNA matches TRBJ2-1 better at its end, which makes the J call doubtful. The CDR3 totals 15 residues. Germline CDR1 and CDR2: LGHNA and YNFKEQ. The CDR3 spells CASSLYRDGSYEQFF. The CDR3 coding sequence is TGTGCCAGCAGCTTATACCGGGACGGCTCCTACGAGCAGTTCTTC.

The J gene is TRBJ2-3, the V gene TRBV12-5, with D unclear. Germline CDR1 reads LGHNT; CDR2 reads FRNRAP. The V and J ends lost 1 base and 9 bases respectively, with 11 bases between them. The CDR3 is 13 amino acids. Here the CDR3 reads CASGLAQSRTQYF. The CDR3 DNA follows: TGTGCTAGTGGTTTGGCACAGAGCCGGACGCAGTATTTT.

Concerning this clonotype itself: Given a much more abundant clone one base away, this may be a read error. V usage is TRBV5-6 and J usage is TRBJ2-5; tentatively, D is TRBD2 (6 bases). Trimming stripped 1 base from V and 4 bases from J, with 20 bases between. CDR3 length equals 17 residues. Per germline, CDR1 SGHDT and CDR2 YYEEEE. For the CDR3, the DNA is TGTGCCAGCAGCTTGCCCGGGTCGGGAGTGATGGGAGAGACCCAGTACTTC. This translates into CASSLPGSGVMGETQYF.

This clonotype was detected ten times or more. This chain joins TRBV6-1 and TRBJ1-1; a possible D gene is TRBD1 (6 bases). CDR3 length equals 15 residues. Germline assignment: CDR1 MNHNS and CDR2 SASEGT. Deletions cut 2 bases from V and 7 bases from J, with 17 bases between. CDR3 amino acids: CASSEKTTGHLEAFF. The CDR3 DNA reads as TGTGCCAGCAGTGAAAAGACCACAGGGCACCTTGAAGCTTTCTTT.